This TCR beta chain was recovered during a study of blood T cell repertoires in COVID-19. Measured with immunoSEQ multiplex PCR; TCRdb has only the in-frame clones, and not every one. The table includes nearly 250,000 clones, about 87% detected once. V lost 0 bases and J 7 bases, leaving 13 bases between the germline ends. Germline values: CDR1 LGHDT, CDR2 YNNKEL (reference sequence). This CDR3 contains 15 residues. The sequencing sample was made of PBMCs or T cells enriched from blood (not recorded which). The chain combines TRBV3-1 (or the pseudogene TRBV3-2) with TRBJ1-5; weak D call: TRBD1 (5 bases). The receptor was derived from a man in his fifties who had been exposed to COVID-19. CDR3: CASSQDGSGGQPQHF. The CDR3, as DNA: TGTGCCAGCAGCCAAGATGGAAGCGGGGGACAGCCCCAGCATTTT.